This T cell receptor beta chain was sequenced in a study of vaccination effects on CD4 cells after COVID-19. Study results and caveats: Just 1 of 255 vaccine-induced clones in healthy recipients was cross-reactive.

Regarding this clone: What it recognizes is unknown.

Here immunoSEQ multiplex PCR was the method, and the copy in TCRdb shows in-frame clones only, minus some. The data hold about 79,000 clones, with approximately 81% observed a single time. The CDR3 length is 16 residues. Germline CDR1 is SGHAT and CDR2 is FQNNGV. Trimming removed 5 bases from V and 4 bases from J, with 20 bases in between. Under the ViraFEST assay, PBMC were stimulated with viral peptide pools so that antigen-specific CD4+ T cells expanded. Sequencing was performed afterwards. After around ten days in culture, the CD4+ T cells were isolated. Nucleocapsid antibody tests were negative, and the vaccine recipients had no prior SARS-CoV-2 infection. They grew under 2.5 million PBMC in each well, adding 10 IU/ml IL-2 and about 9.9 ug/ml peptides. Half of the medium was exchanged for IL-2 medium on both days 3 and 7.

The sample consisted of CD4+ T cells from PBMCs cultured with HCoV-229E spike peptides, taken before COVID-19 vaccination. This TCR was sampled from a human donor who received a COVID-19 vaccine. The chain couples TRBV11-2 to TRBJ1-2; tentative D call: TRBD1 (5 bases). The CDR3 DNA follows: TGTGCCAGCAGCATCGGGACGGGGAAATCCCGCTATGGCTACACCTTC. This encodes CASSIGTGKSRYGYTF.